This T cell receptor (beta chain) is from a study of PD-1 blockade in classical Hodgkin lymphoma. The study, taken as a whole, reports: Reported findings placed baseline TCR diversity lower in newly diagnosed patients (compared with healthy donors).

There was relapse after autologous stem cell transplantation in every patient, and there was variation in brentuximab vedotin exposure. Patients reached a best response of complete response, partial response or progressive disease. On this clone: No antigen is known for it.

The assay was immunoSEQ multiplex PCR, and TCRdb's table has in-frame clones only and misses some. The sample includes 72,000 or so clones, about 93% seen only once; the top ten take 8%. Germline CDR1 and CDR2: SGHVS and FNYEAQ. There are 14 residues in the CDR3. Trimming took off 5 bases at V and 0 bases at J, with 8 bases between the two ends. This material consisted of peripheral blood mononuclear cells (PBMCs), taken at baseline. The chain uses TRBV7-6 and TRBJ1-3; D is undetermined. The sequence was collected from a human donor with classical Hodgkin lymphoma. CDR3 loop: CASSLYSSGNTIYF. DNA of the CDR3: TGTGCCAGCAGCCTGTACAGCTCTGGAAACACCATATATTTT.